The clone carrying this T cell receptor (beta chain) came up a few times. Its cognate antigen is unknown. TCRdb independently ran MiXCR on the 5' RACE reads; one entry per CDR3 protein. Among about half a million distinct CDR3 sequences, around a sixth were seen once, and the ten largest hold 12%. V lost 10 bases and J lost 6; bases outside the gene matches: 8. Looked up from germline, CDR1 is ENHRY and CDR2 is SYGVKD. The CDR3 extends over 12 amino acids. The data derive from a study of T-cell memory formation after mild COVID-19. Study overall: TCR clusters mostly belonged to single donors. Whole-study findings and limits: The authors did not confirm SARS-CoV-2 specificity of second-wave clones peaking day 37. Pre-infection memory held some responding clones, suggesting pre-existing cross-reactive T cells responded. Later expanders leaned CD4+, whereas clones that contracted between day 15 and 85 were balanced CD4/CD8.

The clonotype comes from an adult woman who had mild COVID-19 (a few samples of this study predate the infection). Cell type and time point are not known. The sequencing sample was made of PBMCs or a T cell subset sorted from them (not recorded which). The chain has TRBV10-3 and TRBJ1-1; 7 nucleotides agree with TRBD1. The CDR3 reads CATTGDPPEAFF. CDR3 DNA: TGTGCCACCACAGGGGACCCCCCTGAAGCTTTCTTT.